Below are 23 T cell receptor beta chains sequenced from a single sample in a study of cytomegalovirus exposure and HLA in healthy donors. Primers for the PCR totalled 60 Vbeta and 13 Jbeta. TCRdb's copy holds only in-frame clones and misses some; the assay was immunoSEQ multiplex PCR. The repertoire consists of 85,000 to 100,000 clones, with around 80% occurring once and the leading ten covering around 3%. The material sequenced was PBMCs. The receptors stem from a male donor in good health and CMV-seropositive.

This clone was seen a handful of times. The chain links TRBV11-2 to TRBJ2-5; possible D gene TRBD1, 5 bases. This CDR3 has 15 amino acids. Between the trimmed V and J ends, which lost 1 base and 1 base, there was a span of 10 bases. Germline V CDR1 and CDR2: SGHAT, FQNNGV. CDR3 DNA sequence: TGTGCCAGCAGCTTAGGGAACAGGTTCCAAGAGACCCAGTACTTC. Its protein product is CASSLGNRFQETQYF.

V is TRBV6-4 and J is TRBJ2-1; D is possibly TRBD1 (5 bases). Per the germline V gene, CDR1 is MRHNA and CDR2 is SNTAGT. V was cut by 2 bases and J by 7 bases, with 12 bases left in between. The CDR3 runs to 14 residues. Here the CDR3 DNA reads TGTGCCAGCAGTGACCGTGCAGGGTGGAATGAGCAGTTCTTC. The encoded protein is CASSDRAGWNEQFF.

With respect to this clone: The junction and the germline gene differ at one end; a read error may be behind it. J is TRBJ1-4 and V is TRBV7-7; 8 nucleotides agree with TRBD1. The CDR3 is 15 residues long. From germline, CDR1 is SSHAT and CDR2 FNYEAQ (reference sequence). The CDR3 bases are TGTGCTAGCAGTTTATCGACAGGGGCTAATGAAAAACTGTTTTTT. It translates to CASSLSTGANEKLFF.

The chain uses TRBV15 and TRBJ1-1; maybe TRBD1 (6 bases). The CDR3 runs 14 residues. The V gene's germline CDR1 is LNHNV and CDR2 YYDKDF (reference sequence). The V and J ends lost 4 bases and 8 bases respectively, with 17 bases between them. CDR3 sequence (DNA): TGTGCCACCAGCAAAAAGACAGGCGGAGGCGAAGCTTTCTTT. Protein: CATSKKTGGGEAFF.

The rearrangement joins TRBV6-5 to TRBJ1-5; D remains unclear. CDR1 and CDR2 (germline): MNHEY, SVGAGI. V shed 6 bases and J shed 5 bases, with 14 bases lying between them. The CDR3 extends over 14 amino acids. CDR3: CASSSGLRDQPQHF. In DNA, the CDR3 is TGTGCCAGCAGCTCAGGCTTGCGCGATCAGCCCCAGCATTTT.

The V call is TRBV4-2, the J call TRBJ1-3; possible D gene TRBD1, 5 bases. V gave up 4 bases and J gave up 4 bases, with 17 bases separating them. The CDR3 loop spans 16 amino acids. From germline, CDR1 is LGHNA and CDR2 YNFKEQ. CDR3 DNA: TGTGCCAGCAGCCCGTATTCAATGGGGCTCGGAAACACCATATATTTT. Protein product: CASSPYSMGLGNTIYF.

This chain uses TRBV5-4 with TRBJ1-1, with D possibly TRBD1 on 5 matching bases. The germline V gene has CDR1 SGHNT and CDR2 YYREEE (reference sequence). The V end was cut by 4 bases, the J end by 2 bases, with 9 bases between. This CDR3 region has 13 residues. In DNA form, the CDR3 reads TGTGCCAGCAGCGGCGGGACCAACACTGAAGCTTTCTTT. Residues: CASSGGTNTEAFF. Full variable domain (rest looked up from reference TRBV5-4 and TRBJ1-1): ETGVTQSPTHLIKTRGQQVTLRCSSQSGHNTVSWYQQALGQGPQFIFQYYREEENGRGNFPPRFSGLQFPNYSSELNVNALELDDSALYLCASSGGTNTEAFFGQGTRLTVV.

In its sample, this clone was seen once. The V gene is TRBV6-5, the J gene TRBJ1-1; 8 positions match TRBD1. Looked up from germline, CDR1 is MNHEY and CDR2 is SVGAGI. The CDR3 spans 12 residues. Trimming removed 5 bases from V and 10 bases from J; junction bases left unmatched: 6. The CDR3 nucleotides read TGTGCCAGCAGTGCCCCGACAGGGGCAGCTTTCTTT. Protein: CASSAPTGAAFF.

The chain is built from TRBV14 and TRBJ1-1, with D uncertain. Germline V gene lookup returns CDR1 SGHDN and CDR2 FVKESK. Trimming pared 2 bases from V and 1 base from J, leaving 5 bases between. The CDR3 contains 13 residues. CDR3 sequence (DNA): TGTGCCAGCAGCCAATGGCAGAACACTGAAGCTTTCTTT. This encodes CASSQWQNTEAFF.

The V and J genes are TRBV18 and TRBJ1-5; D perhaps matches TRBD1 (6 bases). V dropped 3 bases and J dropped 5 bases, with 17 bases sitting between them. The CDR3 is 16 amino acids. CDR1 and CDR2 (germline): KGHSH, LQKENI. DNA for the CDR3: TGTGCCAGCTCACCCGTCGGGACATCAATCGATCAGCCCCAGCATTTT. Its translation: CASSPVGTSIDQPQHF.

Turning to this clone: The junction departs from the called germline gene at one end, perhaps through a read error. The rearrangement links TRBV5-6 to TRBJ1-2; the D gene is possibly TRBD1 (5 bases). Per germline, CDR1 SGHDT and CDR2 YYEEEE. The CDR3 spans 17 residues. CDR3 DNA sequence: TGTGCCAGCAGCCCCCTCGGGGGACCCTCGGGCAACTATGGCTACGCCTTC. Residues: CASSPLGGPSGNYGYAF.

The chain couples TRBV6-4 to TRBJ2-3; no clear D gene. The germline CDR1 and CDR2 sequences are MRHNA and SNTAGT. This CDR3 has 14 amino acids. V gave up 4 bases and J gave up 2 bases, with 10 bases separating them. For the CDR3, the DNA is TGTGCCAGCAGTGGTAGAAGAACCACAGATACGCAGTATTTT. It specifies CASSGRRTTDTQYF.

This clone was observed a few times. The chain employs TRBV4-3 and TRBJ1-1; 11 nucleotides agree with TRBD1. The CDR3 has 17 residues. Germline CDR1 reads LGHNA; CDR2 reads YSLEER. J was trimmed by 7 bases and V by 0 bases; bases with no gene match: 10. The CDR3 sequence is CASSQDLGTGGRFEAFF. CDR3 DNA sequence: TGCGCCAGCAGCCAAGATCTAGGGACAGGGGGTCGGTTTGAAGCTTTCTTT.

The chain joins TRBV30 to TRBJ1-2; no definite D call. The CDR3 covers 13 residues. The ends were cut back, 3 bases at V and 2 bases at J, with 10 bases in the middle. Germline assignment: CDR1 GTSNPN and CDR2 SVGIG (reference sequence). CDR3 nucleotide sequence: TGTGCCTGGAGGCCCCTACCAAACTATGGCTACACCTTC. Translated: CAWRPLPNYGYTF.

In this sample, this clone turned up a few times. This sequence joins TRBV7-3 and TRBJ2-2; TRBD1 matches 8 bases. CDR1 and CDR2 (germline): SGHTA, FQGTGA. This CDR3 comprises 14 residues. The V gene end was trimmed by 4 bases and the J gene end by 8 bases; junction bases not matched to a gene: 6. The CDR3 nucleotides read TGTGCCAGCAGCTCTCAGGGGGCTATAGGGGAGCTGTTTTTT. Protein sequence: CASSSQGAIGELFF.

V is TRBV18 and J is TRBJ1-2; D is perhaps TRBD1 (5 bases). Germline V gene data show CDR1 as KGHSH and CDR2 as LQKENI. The CDR3 is made up of 13 amino acids. V lost 2 bases to trimming and J lost 4 bases, with 8 bases between them. The CDR3 loop is CASSPVGGYGYTF. The CDR3 nucleotides read TGTGCCAGCTCACCAGTGGGGGGCTATGGCTACACCTTC.

The rearrangement links TRBV5-4 to TRBJ2-2; D possibly corresponds to TRBD1 (6 bases). The CDR3 has 15 amino acids. Germline assignment: CDR1 SGHNT and CDR2 YYREEE (reference sequence). Between the trimmed V and J ends, which lost 6 bases and 0 bases, there was a span of 12 bases. This chain's CDR3 is CASKLDSSNTGELFF. The CDR3 coding sequence is TGTGCCAGCAAATTGGACAGCTCGAACACCGGGGAGCTGTTTTTT. The whole variable domain, filled in from reference TRBV5-4 and TRBJ2-2, reads ETGVTQSPTHLIKTRGQQVTLRCSSQSGHNTVSWYQQALGQGPQFIFQYYREEENGRGNFPPRFSGLQFPNYSSELNVNALELDDSALYLCASKLDSSNTGELFFGEGSRLTVL.

The rearrangement uses TRBV5-1 and TRBJ1-2; D is ambiguous. The CDR3 runs 14 residues. Germline V gene lookup returns CDR1 SGHRS and CDR2 YFSETQ. V lost 0 bases, J lost 3 bases, and 9 bases lay in between. For the CDR3, the DNA is TGCGCCAGCAGCTTGGCCGGTGGGCACTATGGCTACACCTTC. Translated: CASSLAGGHYGYTF.

The sample holds a few counts of this clone. The chain combines TRBV7-6 with TRBJ1-2, with 9 nucleotides matching TRBD1. The length of the CDR3 is 15 residues. Germline assignment: CDR1 SGHVS and CDR2 FNYEAQ. V lost 3 bases and J lost 4; bases outside the gene matches: 6. The CDR3 DNA sequence: TGTGCCAGCAGCTTGGATACAGGGGGCGTCTATGGCTACACCTTC. Its translation: CASSLDTGGVYGYTF. Looking up the rest from reference TRBV7-6 and TRBJ1-2 gives the full variable domain: GAGVSQSPRYKVTKRGQDVALRCDPISGHVSLYWYRQALGQGPEFLTYFNYEAQQDKSGLPNDRFSAERPEGSISTLTIQRTEQRDSAMYRCASSLDTGGVYGYTFGSGTRLTVV.

The CDR3 nucleotides read TGTGCCAGCAGTGAATTTCTCCAGGGCCGGTTTAATGAGCAGTTCTTC. It specifies CASSEFLQGRFNEQFF. The J gene is TRBJ2-1, the V gene TRBV25-1; D may be TRBD1 (5 bases). Deletions cut 1 base from V and 7 bases from J, with 17 bases between. The CDR3 sequence is 16 residues long. CDR1 is MGHDK, CDR2 SYGVNS, per germline.

This sequence joins TRBV28 and TRBJ1-4; D is possibly TRBD1 (6 bases). V was pared by 6 bases and J by 5 bases, with 13 bases between. The CDR3 runs to 14 residues. The germline V gene encodes CDR1 MDHEN and CDR2 SYDVKM. For the CDR3, the DNA is TGTGCCAGCAGCACTACAGGGTTGAATGAAAAACTGTTTTTT. Residues: CASSTTGLNEKLFF.

The V call is TRBV6-5, the J call TRBJ1-6, with 7 bases identical to TRBD1. From germline, CDR1 is MNHEY and CDR2 SVGAGI. J gave up 5 bases and V 0 bases, and 1 base lay outside the gene matches. This CDR3 is built from 15 residues. Here the CDR3 reads CASSYSGTDNSPLHF. CDR3 sequence (DNA): TGTGCCAGCAGTTACTCGGGGACAGATAATTCACCCCTCCACTTT.

This clone was found a few times. The rearrangement joins TRBV30 to TRBJ1-2, with D possibly TRBD1 on 5 matching bases. The ends were cut back, 4 bases at V and 7 bases at J, with 16 bases in the middle. Looked up from germline, CDR1 is GTSNPN and CDR2 is SVGIG (reference sequence). The CDR3 sequence is 13 residues long. The CDR3 sequence is CAWTTGSSLGYTF. The DNA for the CDR3 is TGTGCCTGGACAACAGGTTCCTCCCTTGGCTACACCTTC.